This TCR beta chain was identified in a study of post-analysis software for immune sequencing data (dated by TCRdb to the mid-2010s). Regarding the study in general: Recorded disease courses included relapsing-remitting, secondary progressive and progressive-relapsing multiple sclerosis, with some patients lacking subtype annotation. The patient repertoires were set against roughly eleven previously published healthy control repertoires from donors whose ages ranged from roughly 6 to 27 years. A subset of samples was prepared in parallel using single-end sample barcoding, then pooled and co-amplified after Illumina adapter ligation.

Sequences SGHTA (CDR1) and FQGNSA (CDR2) are obtained from the germline V gene. From its cysteine to its phenylalanine, the CDR3 spans 15 amino acids. The CDR3 DNA has 45 bases and is translated from base 1. The V end loses 2 bases and the J end loses 1 base, and a stretch of 12 bases separates them. TCR beta repertoires were profiled from peripheral blood of under 15 young patients with multiple sclerosis to demonstrate the VDJtools post-analysis software. The multiple sclerosis patients were children and adolescents ranging in age from roughly 6 to 15 years. The library relied on PCR. TCRdb shows the sequencer as Illumina HiSeq 2500. To reduce PCR and sequencing biases, unique molecular identifiers were incorporated into the TCR beta cDNA libraries. Some 500,000 cDNA molecules were obtained for every 1 to 10 million input T cells, so each molecule roughly corresponded to one T cell. The patient libraries were prepared and sequenced with the same protocol used for the earlier healthy control dataset. Samples belonging to the same batch were prepared together, multiplexed and sequenced on a shared HiSeq lane. Turning to the authors' computational methods: MIGEC handled the raw barcoded reads, throwing out single-read molecular identifier groups before consensus assembly and CDR3 extraction. VDJtools was used for post-analysis of the clonotype tables, and diversity was normalized by down-sampling every dataset to the size of the smallest sample. In repertoire overlap clustering, CDR3 amino acid sequences, but not nucleotide sequences, were matched to correct batch-related cross-sample contamination. TCRdb redid the processing of the public reads, applying fastp at Q25 and MiXCR, and retained in-frame beta chains. Rows are unified per CDR3 protein, each entry keeping the most common DNA and genes. The V and J calls and clone size are TCRdb's, not the authors'. The sample table lists 150,000 to 200,000 distinct CDR3 sequences, roughly 30% of them with a count of one. The ten top clones hold 1.5% of the sample.

This clonotype was counted ten times or more. The antigen this receptor binds is unknown. Qualities for individual bases were not recorded, and no much larger clone is one base off. Findings and caveats that apply to the study as a whole: The multiple sclerosis patient group was slightly younger than the control group. Strong co-clustering of samples prepared in the same batch was shown by direct clustering with F measure, prompting a batch-effect correction. A handful of TRBV segments, including TRBV5-6, TRBV5-1 and TRBV20-1, were significantly more frequent in patients than controls. Significantly lower normalized Chao1 diversity was found in multiple sclerosis patients than in controls, suggesting substantial peripheral T-cell clonal expansion.

The sequence joins TRBV7-2 to TRBJ2-7, with the D gene call left open. Sequencing was carried out using blood. The sequence was collected from a girl between 5 and 17 years old with multiple sclerosis. The DNA sequence is as follows: TGTGCCAGCAGCTTATATATCCAAGGGTCCTACGAGCAGTACTTC. Translated, it reads CASSLYIQGSYEQYF.